This T cell receptor beta chain was found in a study of blood T cell repertoires in COVID-19. Across the whole study: Acute and convalescent COVID-19 samples came from the United States, Italy and Spain. From T cells, B-cell-depleted T cells, or PBMCs came the material, which was cDNA or gDNA.

The V gene's germline CDR1 is SGHAT and CDR2 FQNNGV. The CDR3 is 15 amino acids. The V end lost 0 bases, the J end lost 10 bases, and 13 bases lay between the germline ends. Per the original methods: Reference gene primer amplification gave nucleated cell count estimates. The table came from immunoSEQ multiplex PCR; TCRdb's copy has only in-frame clones and leaves some out. The V and J calls and clone size are taken from that table; D and trimming were inferred from the DNA. The sample has about 120,000 clones, 75% to 85% seen once. This clonotype was obtained from a woman in her fifties or sixties with acute or convalescent COVID-19. The chain recombines TRBV11-2 with TRBJ1-6, with D unclear. The sequenced sample was peripheral blood. CDR3 loop: CASSLEPGITSPLHF. CDR3 DNA: TGTGCCAGCAGCTTAGAGCCGGGGATTACCTCACCCCTCCACTTT.